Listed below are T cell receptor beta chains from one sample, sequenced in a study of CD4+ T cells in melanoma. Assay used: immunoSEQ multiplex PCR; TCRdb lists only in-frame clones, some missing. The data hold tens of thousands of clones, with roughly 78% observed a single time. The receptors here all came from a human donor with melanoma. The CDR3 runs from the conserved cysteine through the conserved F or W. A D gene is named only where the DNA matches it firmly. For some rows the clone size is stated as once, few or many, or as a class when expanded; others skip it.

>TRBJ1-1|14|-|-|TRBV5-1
TGCGCCAGCAGCTTGGCCACGGCAAACACTGAAGCTTTCTTT
CASSLATANTEAFF
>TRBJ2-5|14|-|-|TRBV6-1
TGTGCCAGCAGTGAATCCCGGAGGGGGGAGACCCAGTACTTC
CASSESRRGETQYF
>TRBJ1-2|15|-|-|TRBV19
TGTGCCAGTAGTATTGGTAGACAGATCTTCTATGGCTACACCTTC
CASSIGRQIFYGYTF
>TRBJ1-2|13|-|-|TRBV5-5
TGTGCCAGCGTCAGCCAGACTAACTATGGCTACACCTTC
CASVSQTNYGYTF
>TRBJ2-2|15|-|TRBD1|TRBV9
TGTGCCAGCAGCAGCCGGGACAGGGTGATCGGGGAGCTGTTTTTT
CASSSRDRVIGELFF
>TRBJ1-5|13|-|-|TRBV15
TGTGCCACCAGCAGAGATCCGGCTCAGCCCCAGCATTTT
CATSRDPAQPQHF
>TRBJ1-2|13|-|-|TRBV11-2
TGTGCCAGCAGCTGGGACGGCCGCTATGGCTACACCTTC
CASSWDGRYGYTF
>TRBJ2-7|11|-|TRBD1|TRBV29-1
TGCAGCGTTACACAGGGGTACGAGCAGTACTTC
CSVTQGYEQYF
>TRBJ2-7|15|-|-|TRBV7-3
TGTGCCAGCAGCTTAAAGGGTAGGAGCTCCTACGAGCAGTACTTC
CASSLKGRSSYEQYF
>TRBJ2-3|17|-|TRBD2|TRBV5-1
TGCGCCAGCAGCCCCGATCCGGGGGGGCTGAATACAGATACGCAGTATTTT
CASSPDPGGLNTDTQYF
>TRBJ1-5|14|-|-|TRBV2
TGTGCCAGCAGTGGCCCCCAGGGTAGGCAGCCCCAGCATTTT
CASSGPQGRQPQHF
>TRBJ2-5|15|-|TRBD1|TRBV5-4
TGTGCCAGCAGCTTAAACAGGGGTCGCGGGGAGACCCAGTACTTC
CASSLNRGRGETQYF
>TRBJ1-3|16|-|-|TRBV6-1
TGTGCCAGCAGTGAAAGGGGCGCCACTTCTGGAAACACCATATATTTT
CASSERGATSGNTIYF
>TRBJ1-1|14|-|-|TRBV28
TGTGCCAGCACCCTAGGGGGGCCCCAGACTGAAGCTTTCTTT
CASTLGGPQTEAFF
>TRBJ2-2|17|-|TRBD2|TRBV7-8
TGTGCCAGCAGCCAACGGTGGGAGGGCGCGAACACCGGGGAGCTGTTTTTT
CASSQRWEGANTGELFF
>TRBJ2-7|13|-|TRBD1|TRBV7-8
TGTGCCAGCAGCCAGACAGGGGCCTACGAGCAGTACTTC
CASSQTGAYEQYF
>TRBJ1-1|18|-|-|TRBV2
TGTGCCCTTAGGCCGGGACCCGGGACATTTCAGGTGCACACTGAAGCTTTCTTT
CALRPGPGTFQVHTEAFF
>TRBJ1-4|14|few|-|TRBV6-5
TGTGCCAGCAGGGACAGTACAACTAATGAAAAACTGTTTTTT
CASRDSTTNEKLFF
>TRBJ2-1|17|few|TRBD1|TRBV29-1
TGCAGCGTTTGGCCCAGCCCCTCTGGGACAGACTACAATGAGCAGTTCTTC
CSVWPSPSGTDYNEQFF
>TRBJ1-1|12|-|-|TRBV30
TGTGCCTGCGGACTGCAGGGCACTGAAGCTTTCTTT
CACGLQGTEAFF
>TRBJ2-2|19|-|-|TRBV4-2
TGTGCCAGCAGCCAGGAATCCACCCCCGGGACTCAAGCCACCGGGGAGCTGTTTTTT
CASSQESTPGTQATGELFF
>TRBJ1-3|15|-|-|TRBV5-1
TGCGCCAGCAGCTTGGATGGACCCCGCGGAAACACCATATATTTT
CASSLDGPRGNTIYF
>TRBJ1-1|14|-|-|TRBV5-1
TGCGCCAGCAGCTTGGCCGTCGACACCACTGAAGCTTTCTTT
CASSLAVDTTEAFF
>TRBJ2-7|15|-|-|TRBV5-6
TGTGCCAGCAGCTTGGACCACAGGGCGGCCTACGAGCAGTACTTC
CASSLDHRAAYEQYF
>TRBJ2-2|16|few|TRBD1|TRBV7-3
TGTGCCAGCAGCTTAGGAGACAGGGGTGCCACCGGGGAGCTGTTTTTT
CASSLGDRGATGELFF
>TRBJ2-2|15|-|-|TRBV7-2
TGTGCCAGCAGCAGAGAAGTGGGGGGCCCCGGGGAGCTGTTTTTT
CASSREVGGPGELFF